Below, 28 T cell receptor beta chains from the same sample are listed, as sequenced in a study of blood T cell repertoires in COVID-19. Assay used: immunoSEQ multiplex PCR; TCRdb lists only in-frame clones, some missing. The sample holds almost 20,000 clones; approximately 85% are singletons and the top ten take 30% to 40%. Sequencing was done on a sample of peripheral blood. These receptors were collected from a human donor with active COVID-19. The donor label of this sample is uncertain.

The rearrangement links TRBV11-3 to TRBJ1-2; 8 bases fit TRBD1. The CDR3 covers 16 residues. CDR1 SGHNT and CDR2 YENEEA come from the germline V gene. J was trimmed by 6 bases and V by 5 bases; bases with no gene match: 14. CDR3 residues: CASSGPRGRETNGYTF. CDR3 bases: TGTGCCAGCAGCGGCCCCAGGGGGCGCGAGACCAATGGCTACACCTTC.

In this sample, this clone turned up a few times. This chain uses TRBV4-1 with TRBJ2-7; the match to TRBD2 covers 7 bases. The ends lost 0 bases at V and 0 bases at J; junction bases unmatched: 8. The CDR3 has 17 residues. Germline values: CDR1 MGHRA, CDR2 YSYEKL. The chain's CDR3 is CASSQDSPSGSSYEQYF. The DNA of the CDR3 is TGCGCCAGCAGCCAAGACAGTCCTAGCGGCTCCTCCTACGAGCAGTACTTC.

This sequence joins TRBV29-1 and TRBJ2-6, with D tentatively TRBD1 (6 bases). Between the trimmed V and J ends, which lost 7 bases and 4 bases, there was a span of 14 bases. Germline lookup yields CDR1 SQVTM and CDR2 ANQGSEA. The length of the CDR3 is 14 residues. In DNA form, the CDR3 reads TGCAGCGCTCAAGACAGGCAGGGGGCCAACGTCCTGACTTTC. Encoded protein: CSAQDRQGANVLTF.

The genes are TRBV6-1 and TRBJ1-1; 12 bases align to TRBD1. Germline V gene lookup returns CDR1 MNHNS and CDR2 SASEGT. This CDR3 has 17 residues. V lost 3 bases and J lost 4; bases outside the gene matches: 9. The CDR3 nucleotides are TGTGCCAGCAGTGATCCGGGACAGGGGGCGCGGAGCACTGAAGCTTTCTTT. It is translated as CASSDPGQGARSTEAFF.

This clone was seen once. The chain employs TRBV5-1 and TRBJ1-2; TRBD1 is a possible D gene (5 bases). Trimming removed 0 bases at V and 13 bases at J, with 19 bases between. CDR1 is SGHRS and CDR2 is YFSETQ in the germline V gene. This CDR3 comprises 14 residues. CDR3 nucleotide sequence: TGCGCCAGCAGCTTGGCCGGGCAGGGAACCCTTGCCACCTTC. Translating it yields CASSLAGQGTLATF.

J is TRBJ1-4 and V is TRBV4-1; tentatively, D is TRBD1 (5 bases). From germline, CDR1 is MGHRA and CDR2 YSYEKL. Trimming shortened V by 4 bases and J by 7 bases, and 16 bases separated the two germline ends. CDR3 length equals 15 residues. CDR3 sequence (DNA): TGCGCCAGCAGCCCTTCGGGACTAGGTAGTGAAAAACTGTTTTTT. It codes for CASSPSGLGSEKLFF.

The rearrangement uses TRBV12-3 or TRBV12-4 and TRBJ2-3; D uncertain. With 6 bases removed from V and 2 bases from J, the gap between germline ends came to 6 bases. The CDR3 consists of 12 residues. CDR3 residues: CASSPYTDTQYF. The CDR3 DNA reads TGTGCCAGCAGCCCCTACACAGATACGCAGTATTTT.

V gene TRBV7-9 combines with J gene TRBJ2-3; D is ambiguous. Trimming removed 4 bases at V and 7 bases at J, with 12 bases between. Per the germline V gene, CDR1 is SEHNR and CDR2 is FQNEAQ (reference sequence). There are 13 residues in the CDR3. The CDR3 DNA follows: TGTGCCAGCAGCTCGTTTTTGGAGTATACGCAGTATTTT. Amino acids: CASSSFLEYTQYF.

This clone was picked up a small number of times. The chain couples TRBV5-1 to TRBJ1-2; TRBD1 aligns across 8 bases. The CDR3 is 14 amino acids. V lost 2 bases, J lost 3 bases, and 3 bases stayed unmatched. Germline V gene lookup returns CDR1 SGHRS and CDR2 YFSETQ. CDR3 coding DNA: TGCGCCAGCAGCTTCGACAGGGGAGACTATGGCTACACCTTC. It yields the protein CASSFDRGDYGYTF. Complete variable domain (other parts from reference TRBV5-1 and TRBJ1-2): KAGVTQTPRYLIKTRGQQVTLSCSPISGHRSVSWYQQTPGQGLQFLFEYFSETQRNKGNFPGRFSGRQFSNSRSEMNVSTLELGDSALYLCASSFDRGDYGYTFGSGTRLTVV.

About this clone: One junction end disagrees with the germline gene, perhaps due to a read error. The gene calls are TRBV6-5 and TRBJ2-3, with D tentatively TRBD1 (5 bases). The CDR3 consists of 15 residues. Looked up from germline, CDR1 is MNHEY and CDR2 is SVGAGI. The CDR3 coding sequence is TGTGCCAGCAGTTACTCCCGTCAGGGCACAAATACGCAGTATTTT. Translating it yields CASSYSRQGTNTQYF.

The chain uses TRBV7-9 and TRBJ2-5; 12 bases align to TRBD2. Germline CDR1 is SEHNR and CDR2 is FQNEAQ (reference sequence). Germline trimming cut 5 bases from V and 5 bases from J; bases unmatched to any gene: 9. This CDR3 comprises 16 residues. This CDR3 is CASSMTSGGRGETQYF. CDR3 coding DNA: TGTGCCAGCAGCATGACTAGCGGGGGACGGGGGGAGACCCAGTACTTC.

The gene calls are TRBV9 and TRBJ2-6; 12 bases agree with TRBD2. The CDR3 extends over 18 amino acids. CDR1 is SGDLS and CDR2 is YYNGEE in the germline V gene. Trimming at V came to 3 bases and at J to 0 bases, leaving 4 bases not matched to a gene. The CDR3: CASSAKLAGGSGANVLTF. DNA for the CDR3: TGTGCCAGCAGCGCCAAACTAGCGGGGGGCTCTGGGGCCAACGTCCTGACTTTC.

The chain carries TRBV5-5 and TRBJ2-3; TRBD1 might be the D (5 bases). The CDR3 length is 15 residues. Germline V gene sequence: CDR1 SGHKS, CDR2 YYEKEE (reference sequence). Trimming cost V 2 bases and J 2 bases, with 12 bases left between them. Written as DNA, the CDR3 is TGTGCCAGCAGCTTTTCAGGGCTGTCCACAGATACGCAGTATTTT. Protein sequence: CASSFSGLSTDTQYF.

The V call is TRBV7-2, the J call TRBJ2-7; 9 nucleotides agree with TRBD2. Germline V gene data show CDR1 as SGHTA and CDR2 as FQGNSA. CDR3 length: 13 residues. V shed 1 base, J shed 7 bases, and the junction held 2 bases outside the gene matches. The CDR3 DNA is TGTGCCAGCAGCTTAGGCGGGAGGGCAGAGCAGTACTTC. As protein: CASSLGGRAEQYF.

This clone came up once. The CDR3 sequence: CASSHGTGEETQYF. Here the CDR3 DNA reads TGTGCCAGCAGCCACGGGACGGGAGAAGAGACCCAGTACTTC. The genes are TRBV5-4 and TRBJ2-5, with D maybe TRBD2 (6 bases). The V gene's germline CDR1 is SGHNT and CDR2 YYREEE (reference sequence). V was clipped by 4 bases and J by 3 bases, with 13 bases between them. The CDR3 is made up of 14 amino acids. Complete variable domain (other parts from reference TRBV5-4 and TRBJ2-5): ETGVTQSPTHLIKTRGQQVTLRCSSQSGHNTVSWYQQALGQGPQFIFQYYREEENGRGNFPPRFSGLQFPNYSSELNVNALELDDSALYLCASSHGTGEETQYFGPGTRLLVL.

The V call is TRBV7-9, the J call TRBJ1-1, with TRBD1 identical over 8 bases. The length of the CDR3 is 18 residues. Per germline, CDR1 SEHNR and CDR2 FQNEAQ (reference sequence). Trimming at V came to 1 base and at J to 1 base, leaving 11 bases not matched to a gene. CDR3 amino acids: CASSLGGSQGARNTEAFF. In DNA, the CDR3 is TGTGCCAGCAGCTTAGGGGGGAGCCAGGGGGCTCGGAACACTGAAGCTTTCTTT.

The chain has TRBV7-9 and TRBJ2-3; the match to TRBD1 covers 8 bases. CDR3 length equals 15 residues. With 5 bases clipped from V and 3 bases from J, the junction kept 7 bases outside the gene matches. Germline lookup yields CDR1 SEHNR and CDR2 FQNEAQ (reference sequence). The CDR3 reads CASSAGQGWTDTQYF. DNA of the CDR3: TGTGCCAGCAGCGCCGGACAGGGCTGGACAGATACGCAGTATTTT.

This sequence joins TRBV2 and TRBJ1-6; D is unclear. The CDR3 extends over 12 amino acids. CDR1 is SNHLY and CDR2 is FYNNEI in the germline V gene. V was shortened by 4 bases and J by 10 bases, with 8 bases between the two germline ends. This CDR3 reads CASSAGGSPLHF. The CDR3 region has the DNA TGTGCCAGCAGTGCGGGAGGCTCACCCCTCCACTTT.

The rearrangement joins TRBV30 to TRBJ2-2, with D uncertain. CDR1 and CDR2 (germline): GTSNPN, SVGIG (reference sequence). The V end was cut by 1 base, the J end by 4 bases, with 16 bases between. The CDR3 contains 16 residues. The CDR3 DNA reads as TGTGCCTGGAGTGGACTGGCCGGTTCTAGCACCGGGGAGCTGTTTTTT. Its protein product is CAWSGLAGSSTGELFF.

The chain couples TRBV12-3 or TRBV12-4 to TRBJ1-1; 11 positions match TRBD1. This CDR3 is built from 13 residues. The V and J ends lost 5 bases and 8 bases, in that order; junction bases with no gene match: 4. CDR3 bases: TGTGCCAGCAGTCCCGGACAGGGGGCGGAAGCTTTCTTT. Protein sequence: CASSPGQGAEAFF.

V usage is TRBV9 and J usage is TRBJ2-3; D is perhaps TRBD1 (7 bases). Trimming stripped 3 bases from V and 2 bases from J, with 13 bases between. Germline CDR1 SGDLS, CDR2 YYNGEE. This CDR3 comprises 15 residues. CDR3 residues: CASSGRGTVTDTQYF. The CDR3 coding sequence is TGTGCCAGCAGCGGACGCGGGACAGTCACAGATACGCAGTATTTT.

The chain couples TRBV10-3 to TRBJ2-3; 14 positions match TRBD2. J gave up 5 bases and V 5 bases, and 9 bases lay outside the gene matches. This CDR3 contains 17 residues. CDR1 and CDR2 from the germline V gene are ENHRY and SYGVKD. In DNA, the CDR3 is TGTGCCATCAGTCCTAGTCCGGGACTAGCGGGAGAAGATACGCAGTATTTT. The encoded protein is CAISPSPGLAGEDTQYF.

V usage is TRBV21-1 and J usage is TRBJ2-7; the table calls TRBD2, which could not be checked here. TRBV21-1 is listed as a pseudogene. This CDR3 contains 14 residues. The CDR3 nucleotides read TGTGCCAGCAGCCTGAGACTAGGGCCCTACGAGCAGTACTTC. It is translated as CASSLRLGPYEQYF.

CDR3 DNA: TGTGCCAGCATCAAGACAAACACTGAAGCTTTCTTT. Residues: CASIKTNTEAFF. The chain joins TRBV2 to TRBJ1-1; no firm D call. V was cut by 7 bases and J by 2 bases, with 8 bases left in between. This CDR3 is 12 amino acids long. The V gene's germline CDR1 is SNHLY and CDR2 FYNNEI.

This chain joins TRBV18 and TRBJ1-1, with TRBD1 as a possible D gene (5 bases). Between the trimmed V and J ends, which lost 1 base and 3 bases, there was a span of 18 bases. CDR3 length: 17 amino acids. In germline, CDR1 is KGHSH, CDR2 LQKENI. The CDR3 here is CASSPLTNIRQYTEAFF. In DNA, the CDR3 is TGTGCCAGCTCACCACTGACAAATATAAGACAGTACACTGAAGCTTTCTTT.

This chain joins TRBV10-3 and TRBJ2-1; TRBD2 aligns across 9 bases. The germline V gene has CDR1 ENHRY and CDR2 SYGVKD. The CDR3 covers 15 residues. V shed 11 bases, J shed 9 bases, and the junction held 17 bases outside the gene matches. The DNA for the CDR3 is TGTGCCGCCCGAGGGGCGGGAGGGCCTGTCGGTGAGCAGTTCTTC. Its protein product is CAARGAGGPVGEQFF.

V usage is TRBV7-8 and J usage is TRBJ1-2; no clear D. V lost 7 bases and J lost 1, with 22 bases in between. The V gene's germline CDR1 is SGHVS and CDR2 FQNEAQ. The CDR3 extends over 17 amino acids. The CDR3 loop reads CASTPRVAQVDNYGYTF. The CDR3 DNA reads TGTGCCAGCACCCCCCGGGTGGCGCAAGTGGATAACTATGGCTACACCTTC.

The chain combines TRBV7-2 with TRBJ2-3; the D gene is possibly TRBD1 (5 bases). CDR1 and CDR2 from the germline V gene are SGHTA and FQGNSA. This CDR3 comprises 16 residues. Trimming left V 5 bases short and J 3 bases short, with 18 bases between. DNA for the CDR3: TGTGCCAGCAGCGCCCTTGGGCCCAAGGGGACAGATACGCAGTATTTT. As protein: CASSALGPKGTDTQYF.